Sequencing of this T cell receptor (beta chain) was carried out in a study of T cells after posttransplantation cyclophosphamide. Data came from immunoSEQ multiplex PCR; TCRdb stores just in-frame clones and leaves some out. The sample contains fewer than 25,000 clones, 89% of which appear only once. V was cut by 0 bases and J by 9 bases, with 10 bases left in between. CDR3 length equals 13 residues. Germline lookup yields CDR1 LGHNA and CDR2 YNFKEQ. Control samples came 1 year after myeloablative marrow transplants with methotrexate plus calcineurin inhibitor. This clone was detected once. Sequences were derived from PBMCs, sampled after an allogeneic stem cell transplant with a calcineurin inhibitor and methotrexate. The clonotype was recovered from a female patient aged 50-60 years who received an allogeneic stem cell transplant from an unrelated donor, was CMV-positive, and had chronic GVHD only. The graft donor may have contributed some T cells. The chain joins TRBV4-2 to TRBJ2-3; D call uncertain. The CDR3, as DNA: TGTGCCAGCAGCCAAGAAGGAGCCACCACGCAGTATTTT. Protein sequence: CASSQEGATTQYF.